A single sample is the source of the 6 T cell receptor beta chains below, sequenced in a study of CD4 T cells in relation to SARS-CoV-2 and coronaviruses. CD4+ T cells from unexposed donors were obtained before the COVID-19 pandemic (2011-2018). Clones were sequenced by immunoSEQ multiplex PCR, and TCRdb holds only the in-frame ones, with some missing. The top ten hold 0.14% of the sample, which has 60,000 to 65,000 clones, 94% seen once. The sequencing sample was made of naive CD4+ T cells from PBMCs. The subset here: naive CD4+ T cells isolated by negative enrichment. Receptor source: a human donor in good health.

The chain recombines TRBV7-8 with TRBJ2-7; TRBD2 aligns across 12 bases. From germline, CDR1 is SGHVS and CDR2 FQNEAQ. Trimming at V came to 4 bases and at J to 6 bases, leaving 10 bases not matched to a gene. The CDR3 extends over 16 amino acids. The CDR3 protein is CASSYQTSGRSGEQYF. The CDR3 nucleotides read TGTGCCAGCAGCTATCAAACTAGCGGGAGGAGTGGCGAGCAGTACTTC. Full variable domain (remainder filled in from reference TRBV7-8 and TRBJ2-7): GAGVSQSPRYKVAKRGQDVALRCDPISGHVSLFWYQQALGQGPEFLTYFQNEAQLDKSGLPSDRFFAERPEGSVSTLKIQRTQQEDSAVYLCASSYQTSGRSGEQYFGPGTRLTVT.

This sequence joins TRBV12-3 or TRBV12-4 and TRBJ1-5; D is ambiguous. Trimming shortened V by 2 bases and J by 5 bases, and 1 base separated the two germline ends. This CDR3 is built from 11 residues. CDR3 DNA: TGTGCCAGCAGTTTATATCAGCCCCAGCATTTT. Protein: CASSLYQPQHF.

The chain employs TRBV9 and TRBJ2-2, with 7 bases fitting TRBD1. From germline, CDR1 is SGDLS and CDR2 YYNGEE. The CDR3 contains 14 residues. With 4 bases clipped from V and 2 bases from J, the junction kept 2 bases outside the gene matches. CDR3 nucleotide sequence: TGTGCCAGCAGCCGGGACAGCAACACCGGGGAGCTGTTTTTT. Encoded protein: CASSRDSNTGELFF.

The chain joins TRBV3-1 (or the pseudogene TRBV3-2) to TRBJ2-3; 10 nucleotides align to TRBD2. Germline-derived CDR1 and CDR2 are LGHDT and YNNKEL (reference sequence). The ends lost 2 bases at V and 6 bases at J; junction bases unmatched: 11. CDR3 length: 17 amino acids. For the CDR3, the DNA is TGTGCCAGCAGCCAAAGTAGCGGGAGGAGGGGGAGCGATACGCAGTATTTT. Translated: CASSQSSGRRGSDTQYF.

The CDR3 DNA is TGTGCCAGCAGGGGGACTAGCGGAGCGGGAACAGATACGCAGTATTTT. Residues: CASRGTSGAGTDTQYF. This rearrangement joins TRBV25-1 to TRBJ2-3, with TRBD2 matching over 11 bases. Germline loops: CDR1 MGHDK, CDR2 SYGVNS. The CDR3 is 16 residues long. V lost 6 bases, J lost 3 bases, and 8 bases stayed unmatched.

This chain connects TRBV2 to TRBJ2-7; D tentatively fits TRBD1 or TRBD2 (5 bases each). The CDR3 loop spans 13 amino acids. The V end was cut by 6 bases, the J end by 3 bases, with 12 bases between. Germline V gene sequence: CDR1 SNHLY, CDR2 FYNNEI. The CDR3 here is CASRPGPIYEQYF. The CDR3 DNA sequence: TGTGCCAGCAGACCGGGACCAATCTACGAGCAGTACTTC. Supplemented by reference TRBV2 and TRBJ2-7, the full variable domain reads EPEVTQTPSHQVTQMGQEVILRCVPISNHLYFYWYRQILGQKVEFLVSFYNNEISEKSEIFDDQFSVERPDGSNFTLKIRSTKLEDSAMYFCASRPGPIYEQYFGPGTRLTVT.